The entry below describes one T cell receptor beta chain. Its antigen is as yet unknown. This sample is part of a study of shared clonotypes between healthy human individuals. Study-level information: The cohort had two women and three men, ages 18 to 49. Overall study findings and caveats: Clonotypes shared by all four donors outscored non-shared clonotypes in generation probability.

Germline CDR1 SGHTA, CDR2 FQGNSA. The V end lost 4 bases, the J end lost 5 bases, and 18 bases lay between the germline ends. CDR3 length: 15 amino acids. As defined, naive CD8 cells were CD45RO-negative and positively selected for CCR7, with terminally differentiated effector memory CD45RA+ cells excluded. Each sorted subset replicate got 200 ng genomic DNA, tens of thousands of genomes. The table came from immunoSEQ multiplex PCR; TCRdb's copy has only in-frame clones and leaves some out. The sample records about 580,000 clones, nearly 98% being singletons. This sequence originates from a man aged 25-45 years in good health. Sequenced: naive CD8+ T cells sorted from blood. V gene TRBV7-2 combines with J gene TRBJ2-7, with D perhaps assigned TRBD1 or TRBD2 (5 bases each). In DNA, the CDR3 is TGTGCCAGCAGCTCAGACCGGGACGGTTGGAACGAGCAGTACTTC. It is translated as CASSSDRDGWNEQYF.